This TCR beta chain emerged from a study of PD-L1 blockade in urothelial cancer. The overall study: Researchers looked at the blood 3 weeks (second dose) and 6 weeks after treatment began. The study's findings and limits: In blood at 3 weeks, tumor-associated clones expanded more among patients with durable benefit.

Only one count was recorded for this clone. What it recognizes is unknown. V was cut by 2 bases and J by 0 bases, with 8 bases left in between. The CDR3 runs to 14 residues. Germline V gives CDR1 MNHNS, CDR2 SASEGT. Profiling relied on immunoSEQ multiplex PCR, and the TCRdb table lists in-frame clones only, not all of them. This repertoire shows 90,000 to 120,000 clones, approximately 86% found once; its top ten account for about 2.3%. The sequenced sample was PBMCs, obtained around atezolizumab (anti-PD-L1) treatment. The chain has TRBV6-1 and TRBJ2-7; D ambiguous. The source is a man in his fifties or sixties with urothelial cancer. The chain's CDR3 is CASSELRSSYEQYF. As DNA, the CDR3 is TGTGCCAGCAGTGAACTAAGGAGCTCCTACGAGCAGTACTTC.